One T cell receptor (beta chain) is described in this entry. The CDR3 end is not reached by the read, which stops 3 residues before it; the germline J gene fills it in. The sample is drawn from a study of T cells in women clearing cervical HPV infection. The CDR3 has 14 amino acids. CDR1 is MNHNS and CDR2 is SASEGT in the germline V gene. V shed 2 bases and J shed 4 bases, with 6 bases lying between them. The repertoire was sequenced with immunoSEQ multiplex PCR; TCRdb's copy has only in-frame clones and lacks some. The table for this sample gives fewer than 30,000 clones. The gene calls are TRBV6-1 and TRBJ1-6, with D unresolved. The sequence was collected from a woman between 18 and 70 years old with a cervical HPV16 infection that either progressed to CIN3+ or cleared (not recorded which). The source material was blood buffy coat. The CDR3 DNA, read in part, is TGTGCCAGCAGTGAACAGACTTATAATTCACCC. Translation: CASSEQTYNSP. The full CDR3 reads CASSEQTYNSPLHF.